The 14 T cell receptor beta chains below come from one sample, sequenced in a study of shared clonotypes between healthy human individuals (dated by TCRdb to the early 2020s). Library preparation was by the immunoSEQ multiplex PCR assay. TCRdb took over this immuneACCESS table, retaining in-frame rearrangements with V and J assigned. Such tables are incomplete; in checked studies, under half of the missing clones stem from an unresolved V gene, and the remainder is unexplained. This sample is represented by roughly 530,000 clones; 90% to 96% of them were singletons. The ten largest clones represent 0.055% to 0.075% of the sample. Sequencing was carried out using naive CD4+ T cells sorted from blood. The label giving this sample's cell subset or site can be read as: CD45RA+ positively selected. The receptors were gathered from a woman aged 30 to 39 in good health.

A single count supports this clone. V usage is TRBV28 and J usage is TRBJ1-1; no clear D. The CDR3 contains 13 residues. V lost 8 bases and J 3 bases, leaving 13 bases between the germline ends. The germline CDR1 and CDR2 sequences are MDHEN and SYDVKM. The CDR3 sequence: CASYREEDTEAFF. CDR3 nucleotide sequence: TGTGCCAGCTATCGGGAAGAGGACACTGAAGCTTTCTTT.

This clone appeared once. This chain uses TRBV21-1 with TRBJ2-7; the table calls TRBD2, which could not be checked here. TRBV21-1 is annotated as a pseudogene. The CDR3 runs to 11 residues. DNA for the CDR3: TGTGCCAGCACCTTTTCTGACGAGCAGTACTTC. This encodes CASTFSDEQYF.

A single count supports this clone. The V call is TRBV10-3, the J call TRBJ1-2; D may be TRBD1 (6 bases). With 3 bases removed from V and 0 bases from J, the gap between germline ends came to 23 bases. The CDR3 is 19 amino acids. In germline, CDR1 is ENHRY, CDR2 SYGVKD. CDR3 bases: TGTGCCATCAGTGACCCCAGTTTCCTAAACAGGGTGACTAACTATGGCTACACCTTC. Protein sequence: CAISDPSFLNRVTNYGYTF.

The chain uses TRBV6-5 and TRBJ2-1, with TRBD1 identical over 7 bases. This CDR3 contains 13 residues. Trimming took 6 bases from V and 9 from J; bases not matched to a gene: 8. CDR1 is MNHEY and CDR2 is SVGAGI in the germline V gene. Written as DNA, the CDR3 is TGTGCCAGCAGGGTAATCAGGGACAGTGAGCAGTTCTTC. This encodes CASRVIRDSEQFF.

The V call is TRBV30, the J call TRBJ2-1, with D hard to call. CDR1 GTSNPN and CDR2 SVGIG come from the germline V gene (reference sequence). CDR3 length equals 13 residues. Trimming took 1 base from V and 5 from J, leaving 9 bases between them. This CDR3 is CAWSAQFDNEQFF. CDR3 coding DNA: TGTGCCTGGAGTGCCCAATTCGACAATGAGCAGTTCTTC.

The rearrangement links TRBV19 to TRBJ2-3, with D perhaps being TRBD1 or TRBD2 (7 bases each). V was pared by 5 bases and J by 3 bases, with 18 bases between. Germline V lookup: CDR1 LNHDA, CDR2 SQIVND (reference sequence). This CDR3 comprises 16 residues. DNA for the CDR3: TGTGCCAGTAGTGGCAGGGGGGGCCTAGGAACAGATACGCAGTATTTT. Amino acid sequence: CASSGRGGLGTDTQYF.

This CDR3 reads CASGQGLAGYNEQFF. CDR3 bases: TGTGCTAGTGGTCAGGGACTAGCGGGATACAATGAGCAGTTCTTC. The chain joins TRBV12-5 to TRBJ2-1; TRBD2 matches 13 bases. V lost 5 bases and J lost 4; bases outside the gene matches: 2. This CDR3 is built from 15 residues. The germline CDR1 and CDR2 sequences are LGHNT and FRNRAP.

V usage is TRBV28 and J usage is TRBJ2-3; the match to TRBD2 covers 9 bases. The junction had 21 bases not matched to a gene; V was cut back by 5 bases and J by 0 bases. The CDR3 has 21 amino acids. Germline CDR1 reads MDHEN; CDR2 reads SYDVKM. CDR3 DNA: TGTGCCAGCAGTGCCTCATTTGGGTATAGCGGGGGCCGTACTAGCACAGATACGCAGTATTTT. Protein: CASSASFGYSGGRTSTDTQYF.

This chain joins TRBV7-6 and TRBJ2-7; D is ambiguous. The germline CDR1 and CDR2 sequences are SGHVS and FNYEAQ. V was shortened by 0 bases and J by 6 bases, with 9 bases between the two germline ends. This CDR3 has 13 residues. In DNA form, the CDR3 reads TGTGCCAGCAGCTTAGCGAGGCAGTCCGAGCAGTACTTC. Amino acid sequence: CASSLARQSEQYF.

This clone came up once. The chain uses TRBV2 and TRBJ1-6; D unresolved. The V end was cut by 4 bases, the J end by 7 bases, with 11 bases between. This CDR3 has 14 residues. Germline V lookup: CDR1 SNHLY, CDR2 FYNNEI. The CDR3 loop is CASSVSGPNSPLHF. CDR3 nucleotide sequence: TGTGCCAGCAGTGTATCCGGGCCCAATTCACCCCTCCACTTT.

The chain uses TRBV25-1 and TRBJ2-5; 12 bases are a match to TRBD1. CDR3 length equals 16 residues. Germline values: CDR1 MGHDK, CDR2 SYGVNS. Trimming took 4 bases from V and 3 from J; bases not matched to a gene: 6. As DNA, the CDR3 is TGTGCCAGCAGTGCCTCCGGGACAGGGGGCGAAGAGACCCAGTACTTC. Amino acid sequence: CASSASGTGGEETQYF.

This chain's CDR3 is CASSEARQGLLGETQYF. CDR3 nucleotides: TGTGCCAGCAGTGAAGCGCGGCAGGGCCTGCTGGGGGAGACCCAGTACTTC. The rearrangement uses TRBV6-1 and TRBJ2-5; D is possibly TRBD1 (5 bases). The CDR3 is made up of 17 amino acids. The V end was cut by 0 bases, the J end by 5 bases, with 19 bases between. CDR1 is MNHNS, CDR2 SASEGT, per germline.

V is TRBV2 and J is TRBJ1-4; D is ambiguous. This CDR3 is built from 14 residues. Trimming shortened V by 7 bases and J by 7 bases, and 16 bases separated the two germline ends. CDR1 SNHLY and CDR2 FYNNEI come from the germline V gene. CDR3: CASTQRPPSEKLFF. The CDR3 coding sequence is TGTGCCAGCACCCAACGCCCCCCTAGTGAAAAACTGTTTTTT.

This clone appeared a single time. This rearrangement joins TRBV6-6 to TRBJ1-1; D may be TRBD1 (6 bases). The CDR3 spans 13 residues. With 6 bases removed from V and 3 bases from J, the gap between germline ends came to 11 bases. Germline V gene lookup returns CDR1 MNHNY and CDR2 SVGAGI (reference sequence). DNA of the CDR3: TGTGCCAGCAGCGGGGGCTACGACACTGAAGCTTTCTTT. Translated, it gives CASSGGYDTEAFF.